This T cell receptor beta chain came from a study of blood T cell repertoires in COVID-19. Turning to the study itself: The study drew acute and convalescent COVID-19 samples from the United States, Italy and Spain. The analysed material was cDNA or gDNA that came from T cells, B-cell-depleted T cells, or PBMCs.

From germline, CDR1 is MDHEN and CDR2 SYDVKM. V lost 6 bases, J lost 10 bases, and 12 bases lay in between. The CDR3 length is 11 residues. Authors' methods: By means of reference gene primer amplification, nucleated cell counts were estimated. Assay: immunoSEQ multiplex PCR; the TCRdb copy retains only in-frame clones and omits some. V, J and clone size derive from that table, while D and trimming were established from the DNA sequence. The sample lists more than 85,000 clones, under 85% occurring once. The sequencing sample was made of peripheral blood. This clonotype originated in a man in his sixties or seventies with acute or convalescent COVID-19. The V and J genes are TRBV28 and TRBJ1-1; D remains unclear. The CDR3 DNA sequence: TGTGCCAGCAGATTGGGTGAGGTAGCTTTCTTT. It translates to CASRLGEVAFF. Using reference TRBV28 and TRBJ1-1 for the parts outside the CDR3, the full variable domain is DVKVTQSSRYLVKRTGEKVFLECVQDMDHENMFWYRQDPGLGLRLIYFSYDVKMKEKGDIPEGYSVSREKKERFSLILESASTNQTSMYLCASRLGEVAFFGQGTRLTVV.